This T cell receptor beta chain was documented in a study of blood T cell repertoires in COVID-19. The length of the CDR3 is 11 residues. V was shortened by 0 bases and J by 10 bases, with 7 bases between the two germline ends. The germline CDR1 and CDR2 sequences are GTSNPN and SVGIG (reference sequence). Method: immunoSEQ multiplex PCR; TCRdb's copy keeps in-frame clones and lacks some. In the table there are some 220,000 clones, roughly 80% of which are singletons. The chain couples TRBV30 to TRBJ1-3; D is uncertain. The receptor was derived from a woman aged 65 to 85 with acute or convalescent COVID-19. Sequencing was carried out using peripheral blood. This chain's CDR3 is CAWSVLRTIYF. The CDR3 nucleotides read TGTGCCTGGAGTGTACTCCGGACCATATATTTT.